The 24 T cell receptor beta chains below come from one sample, sequenced in a study of blood T cell repertoires in COVID-19. The method was immunoSEQ multiplex PCR; TCRdb's version includes in-frame clones alone and lacks a portion of them. The repertoire holds about 82,000 clones, approximately 78% seen once, with just over 35% in the top ten. Sequencing was carried out using peripheral blood. All receptors come from a man between 60 and 70 years old with COVID-19, enrolled during active disease.

This clone has only one observation. The chain recombines TRBV4-3 with TRBJ2-1; 11 positions match TRBD2. V was pared by 0 bases and J by 9 bases, with 13 bases of the junction left unmatched. Germline V gene sequence: CDR1 LGHNA, CDR2 YSLEER. This CDR3 is built from 18 residues. The CDR3 loop is CASSQDVLGSGRASEQFF. DNA for the CDR3: TGCGCCAGCAGCCAAGATGTTCTGGGTAGCGGGAGGGCCAGTGAGCAGTTCTTC.

V usage is TRBV7-8 and J usage is TRBJ2-1; 13 bases align to TRBD2. With V trimmed by 3 bases and J by 6 bases, 8 bases remained unmatched. CDR1 and CDR2 (germline): SGHVS, FQNEAQ. The CDR3 runs to 17 residues. CDR3 region: CASSFGTSGAQINEQFF. The CDR3 DNA sequence: TGTGCCAGCAGCTTCGGGACTAGCGGGGCGCAGATCAATGAGCAGTTCTTC. Full variable domain (rest looked up from reference TRBV7-8 and TRBJ2-1): GAGVSQSPRYKVAKRGQDVALRCDPISGHVSLFWYQQALGQGPEFLTYFQNEAQLDKSGLPSDRFFAERPEGSVSTLKIQRTQQEDSAVYLCASSFGTSGAQINEQFFGPGTRLTVL.

This clone has only one observation. Mismatch with germline at one junction end may stem from a read error. The gene calls are TRBV7-7 and TRBJ1-3; possible D gene TRBD1, 6 bases. CDR3 size: 15 residues. Per the germline V gene, CDR1 is SSHAT and CDR2 is FNYEAQ (reference sequence). The CDR3 DNA reads TGTGCTAGCAGCTTGGAAACAGGGCCTGGAAACACCATATATTTT. This codes for CASSLETGPGNTIYF.

This chain uses TRBV9 with TRBJ2-7, with D unresolved. From germline, CDR1 is SGDLS and CDR2 YYNGEE. Deletions cut 3 bases from V and 0 bases from J, with 10 bases between. The CDR3 extends over 14 amino acids. The CDR3 loop reads CASSATTYSYEQYF. Here the CDR3 DNA reads TGTGCCAGCAGCGCCACTACCTACTCCTACGAGCAGTACTTC.

This rearrangement joins TRBV7-8 to TRBJ2-1; 8 positions agree with TRBD2. Trimming removed 5 bases from V and 0 bases from J; junction bases left unmatched: 3. CDR1 is SGHVS, CDR2 FQNEAQ, per germline. The CDR3 totals 15 residues. CDR3 amino acids: CASSRTSPSYNEQFF. For the CDR3, the DNA is TGTGCCAGCAGCCGGACTAGCCCCTCCTACAATGAGCAGTTCTTC.

The chain couples TRBV6-6 to TRBJ1-3, with D possibly matching TRBD1 (6 bases). CDR1 MNHNY and CDR2 SVGAGI come from the germline V gene (reference sequence). The CDR3 is made up of 17 amino acids. The V end lost 5 bases, the J end lost 0 bases, and 17 bases lay between the germline ends. In DNA, the CDR3 is TGTGCCAGCAGTCCGGTGACAGGAAGGACCTCTGGAAACACCATATATTTT. Translation: CASSPVTGRTSGNTIYF.

This chain connects TRBV7-2 to TRBJ1-2; D not resolved. CDR3 length: 18 residues. Trimming removed 1 base at V and 7 bases at J, with 25 bases between. Germline loops: CDR1 SGHTA, CDR2 FQGNSA. The CDR3 loop is CASSLVAPTSSILGGYTF. DNA of the CDR3: TGTGCCAGCAGCTTAGTTGCACCTACGTCGTCTATACTCGGTGGCTACACCTTC.

The J gene is TRBJ2-7, the V gene TRBV21-1; TRBD2 is the table's D call, not checked against the DNA. TRBV21-1 is an annotated pseudogene. The CDR3 totals 14 residues. DNA for the CDR3: TGTGCCAGCAGCAAAGGGAGGGTTACCTACGAGCAGTACTTC. Amino acids: CASSKGRVTYEQYF.

The chain links TRBV7-9 to TRBJ1-6, with D maybe TRBD1 (6 bases). CDR1 and CDR2 from the germline V gene are SEHNR and FQNEAQ (reference sequence). The CDR3 totals 17 residues. Trimming shortened V by 5 bases and J by 3 bases, and 17 bases separated the two germline ends. The CDR3 here is CASSPPNRDNYNSPLHF. CDR3 sequence (DNA): TGTGCCAGCAGCCCACCAAACCGGGACAACTATAATTCACCCCTCCACTTT.

The chain recombines TRBV9 with TRBJ2-1, with 7 bases fitting TRBD1. CDR1 and CDR2 from the germline V gene are SGDLS and YYNGEE. V was pared by 0 bases and J by 6 bases, with 9 bases of the junction left unmatched. The CDR3 sequence is 16 residues long. This chain's CDR3 is CASSVGVTGTGNEQFF. The CDR3 DNA reads TGTGCCAGCAGCGTAGGTGTGACAGGGACGGGCAATGAGCAGTTCTTC.

The chain uses TRBV5-1 and TRBJ2-7, with D maybe TRBD2 (5 bases). The V gene's germline CDR1 is SGHRS and CDR2 YFSETQ. Trimming pared 2 bases from V and 5 bases from J, leaving 14 bases between. This CDR3 is built from 14 residues. The CDR3 bases are TGCGCCAGCAGCTTAACTAGTAACGCCCACGAGCAGTACTTC. Translating it yields CASSLTSNAHEQYF.

The chain combines TRBV2 with TRBJ2-7; 7 bases line up with TRBD1. V lost 6 bases, J lost 6 bases, and 2 bases stayed unmatched. The CDR3 is made up of 11 amino acids. CDR1 and CDR2 from the germline V gene are SNHLY and FYNNEI. CDR3 in DNA: TGTGCCAGCAGCACAGGGGTCGAGCAGTACTTC. Translated, it gives CASSTGVEQYF. Using reference TRBV2 and TRBJ2-7 for the parts outside the CDR3, the full variable domain is EPEVTQTPSHQVTQMGQEVILRCVPISNHLYFYWYRQILGQKVEFLVSFYNNEISEKSEIFDDQFSVERPDGSNFTLKIRSTKLEDSAMYFCASSTGVEQYFGPGTRLTVT.

The chain combines TRBV11-2 with TRBJ2-2, with no clear D. V was clipped by 3 bases and J by 2 bases, with 10 bases between them. CDR3 length: 15 residues. Per the germline V gene, CDR1 is SGHAT and CDR2 is FQNNGV. CDR3 nucleotides: TGTGCCAGCAGCTTGCAGACTTATAACACCGGGGAGCTGTTTTTT. Translated: CASSLQTYNTGELFF.

The chain uses TRBV3-1 (or the pseudogene TRBV3-2) and TRBJ1-1; no clear D gene. This CDR3 is 15 amino acids long. The V gene lost 1 base and the J gene lost 11 bases, with 20 bases spanning the gap. Per the germline V gene, CDR1 is LGHDT and CDR2 is YNNKEL (reference sequence). CDR3 sequence: CASSQAGLVGSGAFF. The CDR3 DNA reads TGTGCCAGCAGCCAAGCCGGGCTTGTGGGGTCGGGGGCTTTCTTT.

The rearrangement uses TRBV4-3 and TRBJ2-2; a weak D match, TRBD2 (6 bases). V lost 1 base and J lost 2, with 11 bases in between. Per germline, CDR1 LGHNA and CDR2 YSLEER. CDR3 length: 16 amino acids. The CDR3 nucleotides read TGCGCCAGCAGCCAAGTGGGTAGCGGCAACACCGGGGAGCTGTTTTTT. This gives the protein CASSQVGSGNTGELFF.

This sequence joins TRBV3-1 (or the pseudogene TRBV3-2) and TRBJ1-1; no clear D. The germline V gene encodes CDR1 LGHDT and CDR2 YNNKEL (reference sequence). Trimming shortened V by 2 bases and J by 1 base, and 8 bases separated the two germline ends. The length of the CDR3 is 14 residues. CDR3 sequence (DNA): TGTGCCAGCAGCCAATCTCGTAAGAACACTGAAGCTTTCTTT. This codes for CASSQSRKNTEAFF.

The rearrangement joins TRBV6-6 to TRBJ1-1, with no clear D. V lost 7 bases and J 6 bases, leaving 18 bases between the germline ends. CDR1 is MNHNY, CDR2 SVGAGI, per germline (reference sequence). The length of the CDR3 is 14 residues. Here the CDR3 DNA reads TGTGCCAGCACTAGAGCCGGGGAGGTGTCTGAAGCTTTCTTT. This sequence encodes CASTRAGEVSEAFF.

The chain carries TRBV6-1 and TRBJ1-2; 8 bases are a match to TRBD1. Trimming took 2 bases from V and 4 from J; bases not matched to a gene: 6. The CDR3 extends over 15 amino acids. Germline CDR1 and CDR2: MNHNS and SASEGT. CDR3 in amino acids: CASSENGQGAYGYTF. CDR3 in DNA: TGTGCCAGCAGTGAAAATGGACAGGGCGCCTATGGCTACACCTTC.

This clone came up once. This chain joins TRBV6-5 and TRBJ2-1, with 9 bases matching TRBD2. The CDR3 loop spans 15 amino acids. Germline V CDR1 and CDR2: MNHEY, SVGAGI. The ends lost 6 bases at V and 7 bases at J; junction bases unmatched: 10. CDR3 sequence: CASSQQTSGPNEQFF. Here the CDR3 DNA reads TGTGCCAGCAGCCAGCAGACTAGCGGTCCGAATGAGCAGTTCTTC.

This clone was seen only once. The chain combines TRBV6-6 with TRBJ2-3; D gene uncertain. CDR1 MNHNY and CDR2 SVGAGI come from the germline V gene (reference sequence). There are 14 residues in the CDR3. The V and J ends lost 6 bases and 5 bases respectively, with 15 bases between them. Here the CDR3 DNA reads TGTGCCAGCAGCGCCGCCGCAGTGAAAGATACGCAGTATTTT. Translation gives CASSAAAVKDTQYF.

In this sample, this clone turned up once. The chain employs TRBV6-5 and TRBJ1-4, with 11 nucleotides matching TRBD1. This CDR3 is built from 12 residues. J was trimmed by 7 bases and V by 8 bases; bases with no gene match: 0. In germline, CDR1 is MNHEY, CDR2 SVGAGI. This CDR3 reads CASGTGGEKLFF. The CDR3 bases are TGTGCCAGCGGGACAGGGGGTGAAAAACTGTTTTTT.

The genes are TRBV23-1 and TRBJ2-1; D unresolved. Being an ORF, TRBV23-1 has a function that is uncertain. V lost 4 bases, J lost 0 bases, and 10 bases lay in between. The length of the CDR3 is 15 residues. CDR3 bases: TGCGCCAGCAGTCCAGACACCCGCTCCTACAATGAGCAGTTCTTC. Translating gives CASSPDTRSYNEQFF.

The rearrangement links TRBV6-2 or TRBV6-3 to TRBJ2-3, with TRBD2 matching over 7 bases. The CDR3 has 17 amino acids. The V segment lost 5 bases and the J segment 0 bases; nucleotides outside the gene matches: 11. The V gene's germline CDR1 is MNHEY and CDR2 SVGEGT. The CDR3 here is CASSTLADVFSTDTQYF. As DNA, the CDR3 is TGTGCCAGCAGTACCCTAGCGGACGTATTTAGCACAGATACGCAGTATTTT.

The chain employs TRBV11-1 and TRBJ1-2; 11 bases are shared with TRBD1. CDR3 size: 15 residues. Trimming removed 4 bases from V and 6 bases from J; junction bases left unmatched: 7. Germline CDR1 reads SGHAT; CDR2 reads FQDESV (reference sequence). The CDR3 here is CASSSRTGGENGYTF. In DNA form, the CDR3 reads TGTGCCAGCAGCTCTCGGACAGGGGGCGAAAATGGCTACACCTTC.